This TCR beta chain was sequenced for a study of STAT5B mutations in CD4+ large granular lymphocyte leukemia. Data came from immunoSEQ multiplex PCR; TCRdb stores just in-frame clones and leaves some out. The sample includes about 45,000 clones, approximately 86% of them seen just once. Control samples were healthy donors' buffy coats. Regarding the study as a whole: Without HLA matching, higher CD4+ than CD8+ T-LGLL clonality could reflect small sample size.

The germline V gene encodes CDR1 MNHEY and CDR2 SVGAGI. Trimming took 4 bases from V and 6 from J; bases not matched to a gene: 3. This CDR3 comprises 13 residues. Details on this clone: No antigen is known for it.

This TCR was recovered from a human donor in good health. The material sequenced was CD4+ T cells from blood buffy coats. The gene calls are TRBV6-5 and TRBJ1-5, with TRBD1 identical over 7 bases. The CDR3 DNA reads TGTGCCAGCAGTTTCGGGACAGCTCAGCCCCAGCATTTT. Translation gives CASSFGTAQPQHF.